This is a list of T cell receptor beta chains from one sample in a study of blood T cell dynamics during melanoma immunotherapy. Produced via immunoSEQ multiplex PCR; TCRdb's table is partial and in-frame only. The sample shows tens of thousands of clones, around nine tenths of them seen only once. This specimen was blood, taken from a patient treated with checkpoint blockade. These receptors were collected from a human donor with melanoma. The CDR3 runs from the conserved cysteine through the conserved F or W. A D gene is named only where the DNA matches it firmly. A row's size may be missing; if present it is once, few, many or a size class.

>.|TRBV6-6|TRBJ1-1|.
CASIQQGAGTEAFF
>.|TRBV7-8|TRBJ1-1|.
CASSAQGGDTEAFF
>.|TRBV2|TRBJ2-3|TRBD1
CASKGTASTDTQYF
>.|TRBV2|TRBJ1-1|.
CASSGTDFIEAFF
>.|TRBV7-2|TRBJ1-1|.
CASSLVGLGGGHEAFF
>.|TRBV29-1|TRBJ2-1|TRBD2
CSVELAGRRDEQFF
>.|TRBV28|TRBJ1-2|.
CASRSQAQVNGYTF
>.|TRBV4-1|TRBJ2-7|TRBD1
CASSPADRVSYEQYF
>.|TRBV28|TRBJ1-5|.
CASSLLDSQPQHF
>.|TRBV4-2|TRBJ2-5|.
CASSHGTPDGETQYF
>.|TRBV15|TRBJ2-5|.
CATSSLGSETQYF
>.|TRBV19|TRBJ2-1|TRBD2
CASSKLAGGPGGSYNEQFF
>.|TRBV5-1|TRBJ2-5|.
CASSLNSQETQYF
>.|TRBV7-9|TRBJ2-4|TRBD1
CASSLGQGAGIQYF
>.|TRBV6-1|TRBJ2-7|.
CASSDPPPYEQYF
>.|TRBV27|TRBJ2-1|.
CASSSGRMGEQFF
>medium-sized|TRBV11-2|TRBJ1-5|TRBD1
CASSLGTGNQPQHF
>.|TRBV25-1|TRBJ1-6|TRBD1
CASSGPGQAQPPLHF
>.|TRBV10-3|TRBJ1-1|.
CAISRDTNTEAFF
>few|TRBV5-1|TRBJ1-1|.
CASSLVGVTEAFF